This T cell receptor (beta chain) was obtained from a study of T-cell reconstitution after alpha-beta-depleted transplantation in children. Study-wide findings and caveats: Hyperexpanded clones declined; after one year, newly produced T cells mostly supplied diversity. Expanded graft clones, several hundred of them, were reportedly the source of alpha-beta T cells about two months after transplant. Elevated TCRbeta diversity at day 60 was traced, in some patients, to surviving recipient T cells and thymic progenitors.

This clonotype was counted only a few times. No antigen is known for it. This CDR3 is built from 14 residues. Germline CDR1 and CDR2: LGHDT and YNNKEL (reference sequence). Between the trimmed V and J ends, which lost 1 base and 2 bases, there was a span of 9 bases. Researchers prepared the TCRbeta library using unique molecular identifiers, the study reports. TCRdb recomputed calls from the PCR reads with MiXCR, one row per CDR3 protein. The sample records about 250,000 distinct CDR3 sequences, 20% to 30% being singletons. The chain carries TRBV3-1 and TRBJ2-7, with D possibly called TRBD1 or TRBD2 (5 bases each). This TCR was recovered from a female patient younger than 10 who had a stem cell transplant for congenital amegakaryocytic thrombocytopenia, so the T cells may come from the graft donor. The sample here was PBMCs, mostly from graft donor cells, taken 360 days after TCRalphabeta/CD19-depleted stem cell transplant. This CDR3 is CASSQVGGTYEQYF. CDR3 DNA: TGTGCCAGCAGCCAAGTTGGGGGAACCTACGAGCAGTACTTC.